This record looks at one TCR beta chain sequence and its context. Its antigen is undetermined. This specimen includes other DNA sequences encoding the same CDR3. Every bit of the isolated RNA underwent reverse transcription, so sequencing read expressed TCRB transcripts. The data were produced by immunoSEQ multiplex PCR, yet TCRdb's version contains in-frame clones alone and is incomplete. Of about 900,000 clones in the sample, roughly 15% were seen once. This specimen comes from a study of beta chain features in type 1 diabetes. For the study at large: Patients shared similar age, gender and cell yields with healthy donors.

General study results and limits: Sequencing the cDNA could make cells with high TCR expression show up more than they should. The influence of HLA type on TCRB rearrangement stayed undetermined. Naive, central memory and Treg TCRB repertoires seemed to resemble each other more closely in patients than they did in healthy donors.

The TCR sequence derives from a woman under 30 in good health. The specimen was naive CD4+ T cells from blood.

The CDR3 is CASSPTSGTDTQYF. The CDR3 DNA sequence: TGCGCCAGCAGCCCGACTAGCGGCACAGATACGCAGTATTTT. V usage is TRBV5-1 and J usage is TRBJ2-3; TRBD2 aligns across 8 bases. The junction had 2 bases not matched to a gene; V was cut back by 4 bases and J by 1 base. The CDR3 sequence is 14 residues long. Germline V gene data show CDR1 as SGHRS and CDR2 as YFSETQ.